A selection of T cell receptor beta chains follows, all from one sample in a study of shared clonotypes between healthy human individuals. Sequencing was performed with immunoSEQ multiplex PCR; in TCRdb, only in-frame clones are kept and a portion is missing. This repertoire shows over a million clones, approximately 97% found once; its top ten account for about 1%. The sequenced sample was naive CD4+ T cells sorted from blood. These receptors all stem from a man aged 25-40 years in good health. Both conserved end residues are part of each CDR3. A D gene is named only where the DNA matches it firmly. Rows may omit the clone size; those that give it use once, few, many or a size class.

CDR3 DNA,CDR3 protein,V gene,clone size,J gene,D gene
TGCGCCAGCAGCTTGAGGACTAGCGGGAGGGAAGAGACCCAGTACTTC,CASSLRTSGREETQYF,TRBV5-1,.,TRBJ2-5,TRBD2
TGTGCCAGTAGTATAGCAGGGGGCGCCGGGCAAGCTTTCTTT,CASSIAGGAGQAFF,TRBV19,once,TRBJ1-1,TRBD1
TGTGCCAGCAGCTTAGATGGGGGCGGAAGGGAGACCCAGTACTTC,CASSLDGGGRETQYF,TRBV7-2,.,TRBJ2-5,.
TGTGCCAGCAGCGTAGAGGACTCTGAGTTCTTC,CASSVEDSEFF,TRBV9,once,TRBJ2-1,.
TGTGCCAGCAGCTTGCGGAGCGCAAAAGTCCACGAGCAGTACTTC,CASSLRSAKVHEQYF,TRBV5-4,.,TRBJ2-7,.
TGTGCCAGCAGTGATGCCGTGGGTGCCGTTGGCTACACCTTC,CASSDAVGAVGYTF,TRBV6-1,.,TRBJ1-2,.
TGTGCCAGCAGCCCATTAGGGGGGGGGTCGAGGCCGTACGAGCAGTACTTC,CASSPLGGGSRPYEQYF,TRBV7-6,.,TRBJ2-7,.
TGTGCCAGCAGTTCCCTGGGACAGTACGAGCAGTACTTC,CASSSLGQYEQYF,TRBV27,.,TRBJ2-7,TRBD1
TGTGCCAGCGGATGGGGACAGGGGAAAAAGTATAGCAATCAGCCCCAGCATTTT,CASGWGQGKKYSNQPQHF,TRBV21-1,.,TRBJ1-5,.
TGTGCCAGCAGCATAGCCCCGTTGGGACAGGGCGGACTTACTGAAGCTTTCTTT,CASSIAPLGQGGLTEAFF,TRBV7-9,.,TRBJ1-1,TRBD1
TGTGCCACCAGCCCCCGGGGGTTACGGGAGACCCAGTACTTC,CATSPRGLRETQYF,TRBV15,.,TRBJ2-5,.
TGTGCCAGCAGTGGCCTGACTAGCGGGATTGGCGAGCAGTACTTC,CASSGLTSGIGEQYF,TRBV6-1,once,TRBJ2-7,TRBD2
TGCGCCAGCAGCATCGGGACAGGGGTATCGAACACTGAAGCTTTCTTT,CASSIGTGVSNTEAFF,TRBV5-1,.,TRBJ1-1,TRBD1
TGCGCCAGCAGCCGAGGATCCACCACAGATACGCAGTATTTT,CASSRGSTTDTQYF,TRBV4-1,.,TRBJ2-3,.
TGTGCCAGCAGCGTACAACGGACTAGCGGGAGGGGTGACACCGGGGAGCTGTTTTTT,CASSVQRTSGRGDTGELFF,TRBV9,.,TRBJ2-2,TRBD2
TGTGCCAGCAGCTGGTCCCACGAGCAGTACTTC,CASSWSHEQYF,TRBV7-9,.,TRBJ2-7,.
TGTGCCAGCAGCAAAGAGGACAGGGAGATCATGTTGGAGCAGTACTTC,CASSKEDREIMLEQYF,TRBV21-1,.,TRBJ2-7,.
TGTGCCAGCTCAGCCGGGACAGGGGGATCTCAGCCCCAGCATTTT,CASSAGTGGSQPQHF,TRBV18,.,TRBJ1-5,TRBD1
TGTGCCAGCAGCTTTTATACCGGGACCCGATTAGAGACCCAGTACTTC,CASSFYTGTRLETQYF,TRBV7-9,.,TRBJ2-5,.
TGCGCCAGCTACGGGGGGGTGAACACCGGGGAGCTGTTTTTT,CASYGGVNTGELFF,TRBV5-1,once,TRBJ2-2,TRBD2
TGTGCCAGCAGTTACTCGGGGTCAGATCAGCCCCAGCATTTT,CASSYSGSDQPQHF,TRBV6-5,.,TRBJ1-5,.
TGTGCCAGCTCACCATTGGGGTCTGGAACAGATACGCAGTATTTT,CASSPLGSGTDTQYF,TRBV18,.,TRBJ2-3,.
TGTGCCAGCAGTGAAGGTGAACAGACTCTACTCGTGGGCAAGATTAACACTGAAGCTTTCTTT,CASSEGEQTLLVGKINTEAFF,TRBV2,.,TRBJ1-1,.
TGTGCCAGCAGTTACCTGTCGATACAACTAGTCTCTCAGCAGTTCTTC,CASSYLSIQLVSQQFF,TRBV6-5,.,TRBJ2-1,.
TGCGCCAGCAGCTTGATTGGGGCAGTCCCTCAAGGCACAGATACGCAGTATTTT,CASSLIGAVPQGTDTQYF,TRBV5-1,.,TRBJ2-3,.
TGTGCCAGCAGCTCCTCCGGGACGGGGAGCTCCTACGAGCAGTACTTC,CASSSSGTGSSYEQYF,TRBV11-3,.,TRBJ2-7,.
TGTGCCAGCAGCCTGGACACTGAAGCTTTCTTT,CASSLDTEAFF,TRBV7-9,.,TRBJ1-1,.
TGTGCCAGCAGTGATCCGGGGACTAGCGGGGACTACGAGCAGTACTTC,CASSDPGTSGDYEQYF,TRBV2,.,TRBJ2-7,TRBD2
TGTGCCAGCTCATTAATGGAGACTGAAGCTTTCTTT,CASSLMETEAFF,TRBV18,.,TRBJ1-1,.
TGCGCCAGCAGCTTGGGGACAGAAAATCAGCCCCAGCATTTT,CASSLGTENQPQHF,TRBV5-1,once,TRBJ1-5,.
TGCAGTCCACAGAAGAACACTGAAGCTTTCTTT,CSPQKNTEAFF,TRBV20-1,once,TRBJ1-1,.
TGTGCCAGCCCAAAGGTAGCCGGCGCCCCTGAAGCTTTCTTT,CASPKVAGAPEAFF,TRBV28,once,TRBJ1-1,.
TGTGCCAGCTCCCCGGGGAGAAACTACGAGCAGTACTTC,CASSPGRNYEQYF,TRBV18,.,TRBJ2-7,.
TGTGCCAGCGATAAGAGGGGGACAGGGCGGTTGGATCAGCCCCAGCATTTT,CASDKRGTGRLDQPQHF,TRBV21-1,once,TRBJ1-5,.
TGTGCCAGTAGTATAGATCTGGACACTGAAGCTTTCTTT,CASSIDLDTEAFF,TRBV19,.,TRBJ1-1,.
TGCGCCAGCAGCTTGCCAAGCCCGAACACTGAAGCTTTCTTT,CASSLPSPNTEAFF,TRBV5-1,once,TRBJ1-1,.
TGTGCCAGCAGTCCTCGGAAAGGGGAGACCCAGTACTTC,CASSPRKGETQYF,TRBV6-5,.,TRBJ2-5,.
TGCGCCAGCAGCTCCTTTGTTGGCAGGGGCACTGAAGCTTTCTTT,CASSSFVGRGTEAFF,TRBV5-1,.,TRBJ1-1,.
TGCGCCAGCAGCCGAACAGGGATGGGGGAAAAACTGTTTTTT,CASSRTGMGEKLFF,TRBV5-1,.,TRBJ1-4,.
TGTGCCAGCAACCGCGACAGGGCAACAGATACGCAGTATTTT,CASNRDRATDTQYF,TRBV2,.,TRBJ2-3,TRBD1
TGTGCCAGCAGTTTCCGGGACAACCGATTTCGGGCGAGGGAGCTGTTTTTT,CASSFRDNRFRARELFF,TRBV28,once,TRBJ2-2,.
TGCAGCGTTATATACGGGAGGGCCGGGAACACCGGGGAGCTGTTTTTT,CSVIYGRAGNTGELFF,TRBV29-1,.,TRBJ2-2,TRBD2
TGCGCCAGCAGTGATCACGGGACAGTCGAGCTGTTTTTT,CASSDHGTVELFF,TRBV10-2,.,TRBJ2-2,TRBD1
TGTGCCAGCAGTTACTCGCGTGGAACCACAGATACGCAGTATTTT,CASSYSRGTTDTQYF,TRBV6-5,.,TRBJ2-3,.
TGTGCCACCAAAAGGGGGGTTGAATACAATGAGCAGTTCTTC,CATKRGVEYNEQFF,TRBV5-4,once,TRBJ2-1,.
TGTGCCAGCAGTCCTAGAGGGCGATCCTACGAGCAGTACTTC,CASSPRGRSYEQYF,TRBV6-6,.,TRBJ2-7,.
TGTGCCAGCAGTGCTATTGACCGACTTCGAACTAATGAAAAACTGTTTTTT,CASSAIDRLRTNEKLFF,TRBV6-1,.,TRBJ1-4,.
TGTGCCTGGAGTGTCAGGGGAAACACTGAAGCTTTCTTT,CAWSVRGNTEAFF,TRBV30,.,TRBJ1-1,.
TGTGCCAGCATGATACTAGCGGGACGGAATGAGCAGTTCTTC,CASMILAGRNEQFF,TRBV28,once,TRBJ2-1,TRBD2
TGCGCCAGCAGCTCCAGGGCCGGGACTAGCGGATACAATGAGCAGTTCTTC,CASSSRAGTSGYNEQFF,TRBV5-1,.,TRBJ2-1,TRBD2
TGCGCCAGCAGCTTGGGGACTCGATCCTACGAGCAGTACTTC,CASSLGTRSYEQYF,TRBV5-1,.,TRBJ2-7,.
TGCGCCAGCAGTGCTACGGGACCTAACAATGAGCAGTTCTTC,CASSATGPNNEQFF,TRBV5-1,.,TRBJ2-1,.
TGTGCCAGCAGTTCCACAGTCTCCTACGAGCAGTACTTC,CASSSTVSYEQYF,TRBV6-5,once,TRBJ2-7,.